Sequencing of this TCR beta chain was carried out in a study of yellow fever vaccine responses in identical twins. The CDR3 extends over 14 amino acids. After removal of 0 bases from V and 3 bases from J, the junction contained 3 bases not matched to a gene. Germline lookup yields CDR1 DFQATT and CDR2 SNEGSKA (reference sequence). TCRdb passed the RT-PCR reads through MiXCR, listing each CDR3 protein once. The sample records some 540 distinct CDR3 sequences, around 86% being singletons. Sample: T cells from blood (PBMCs), unsorted or a sorted subset (not recorded which), taken before or after yellow fever vaccination (not recorded which). The receptor's source is a woman younger than 35 who received the yellow fever vaccine. V and J are TRBV20-1 and TRBJ2-7, with 9 bases aligning to TRBD2. The CDR3 loop reads CSARDQREDYEQYF. As DNA, the CDR3 is TGCAGTGCTAGAGATCAGCGGGAGGACTACGAGCAGTACTTC.